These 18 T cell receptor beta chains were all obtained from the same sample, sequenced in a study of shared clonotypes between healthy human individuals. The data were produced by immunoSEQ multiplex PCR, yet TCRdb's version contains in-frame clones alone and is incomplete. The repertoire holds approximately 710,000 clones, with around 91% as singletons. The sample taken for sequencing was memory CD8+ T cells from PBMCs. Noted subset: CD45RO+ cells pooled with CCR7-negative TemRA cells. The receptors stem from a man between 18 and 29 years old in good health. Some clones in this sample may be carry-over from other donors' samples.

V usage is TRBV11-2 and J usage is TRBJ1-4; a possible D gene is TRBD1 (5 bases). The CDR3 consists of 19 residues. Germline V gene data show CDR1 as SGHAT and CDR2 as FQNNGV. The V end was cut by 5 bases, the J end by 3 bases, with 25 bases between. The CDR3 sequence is CASSPSRVLYGVANEKLFF. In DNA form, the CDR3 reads TGTGCCAGCAGCCCGAGCAGGGTCCTATATGGGGTAGCTAATGAAAAACTGTTTTTT. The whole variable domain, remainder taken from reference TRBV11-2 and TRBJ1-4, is EAGVAQSPRYKIIEKRQSVAFWCNPISGHATLYWYQQILGQGPKLLIQFQNNGVVDDSQLPKDRFSAERLKGVDSTLKIQPAKLEDSAVYLCASSPSRVLYGVANEKLFFGSGTQLSVL.

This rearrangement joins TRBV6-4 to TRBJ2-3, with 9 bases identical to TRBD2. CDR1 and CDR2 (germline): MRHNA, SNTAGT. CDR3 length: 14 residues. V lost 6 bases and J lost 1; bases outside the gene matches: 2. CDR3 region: CASSWTSGTDTQYF. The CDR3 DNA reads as TGTGCCAGCAGCTGGACTAGCGGCACAGATACGCAGTATTTT.

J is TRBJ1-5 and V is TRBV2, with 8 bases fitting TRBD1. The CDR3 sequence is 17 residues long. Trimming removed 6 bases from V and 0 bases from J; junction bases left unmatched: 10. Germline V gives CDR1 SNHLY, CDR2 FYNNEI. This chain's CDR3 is CASRGDRTNFSNQPQHF. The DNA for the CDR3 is TGTGCCAGCAGAGGGGACAGGACTAACTTTAGCAATCAGCCCCAGCATTTT.

CDR3 amino acids: CASSQAPGGPRGTEAFF. CDR3 coding DNA: TGCGCCAGCAGCCAAGCGCCAGGGGGTCCTCGTGGCACTGAAGCTTTCTTT. J is TRBJ1-1 and V is TRBV4-1; the match to TRBD1 covers 7 bases. Looked up from germline, CDR1 is MGHRA and CDR2 is YSYEKL. With 1 base clipped from V and 4 bases from J, the junction kept 12 bases outside the gene matches. The CDR3 totals 17 residues.

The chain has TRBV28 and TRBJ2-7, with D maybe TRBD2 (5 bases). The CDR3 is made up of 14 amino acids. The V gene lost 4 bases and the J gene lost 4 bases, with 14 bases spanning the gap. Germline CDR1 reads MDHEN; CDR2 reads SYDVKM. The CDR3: CASSSSLAEYEQYF. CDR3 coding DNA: TGTGCCAGCAGTTCTTCTCTAGCAGAATACGAGCAGTACTTC.

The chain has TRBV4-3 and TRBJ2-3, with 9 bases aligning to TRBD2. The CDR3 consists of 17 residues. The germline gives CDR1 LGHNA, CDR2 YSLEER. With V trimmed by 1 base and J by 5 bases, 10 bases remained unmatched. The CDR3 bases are TGCGCCAGCAGCCAAGTGGGGGCGGGAGGGCCAAGAGATACGCAGTATTTT. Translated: CASSQVGAGGPRDTQYF.

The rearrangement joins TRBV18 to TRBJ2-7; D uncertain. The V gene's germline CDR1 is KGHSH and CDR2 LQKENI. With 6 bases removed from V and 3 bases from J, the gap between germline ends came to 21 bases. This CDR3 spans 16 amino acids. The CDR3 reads CASSPPPTVTIYEQYF. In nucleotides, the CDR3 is TGTGCCAGCTCCCCCCCGCCAACCGTTACAATCTACGAGCAGTACTTC.

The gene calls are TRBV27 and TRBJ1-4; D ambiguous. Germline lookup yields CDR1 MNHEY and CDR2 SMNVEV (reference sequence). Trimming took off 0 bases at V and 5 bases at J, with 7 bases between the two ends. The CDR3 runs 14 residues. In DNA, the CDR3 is TGTGCCAGCAGTTTATCGGCCGGCAATGAAAAACTGTTTTTT. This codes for CASSLSAGNEKLFF.

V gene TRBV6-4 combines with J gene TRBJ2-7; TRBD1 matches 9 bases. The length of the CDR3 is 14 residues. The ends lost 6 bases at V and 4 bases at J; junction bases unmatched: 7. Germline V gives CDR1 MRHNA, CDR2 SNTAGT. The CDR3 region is CASSARDRVYEQYF. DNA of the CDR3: TGTGCCAGCAGCGCCCGGGACAGGGTGTACGAGCAGTACTTC.

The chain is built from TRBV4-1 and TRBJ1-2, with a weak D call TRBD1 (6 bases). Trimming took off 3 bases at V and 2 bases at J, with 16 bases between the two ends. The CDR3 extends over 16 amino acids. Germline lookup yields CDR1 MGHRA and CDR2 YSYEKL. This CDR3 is CASSQLDRSGNYGYTF. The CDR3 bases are TGCGCCAGCAGCCAGTTAGACAGGTCGGGCAACTATGGCTACACCTTC.

The CDR3 DNA sequence: TGTGCCAGCAGTTTAAATCCGGCGTATCAAGAGACCCAGTACTTC. This encodes CASSLNPAYQETQYF. This chain joins TRBV27 and TRBJ2-5; no definite D call. V lost 2 bases to trimming and J lost 2 bases, with 12 bases between them. The CDR3 length is 15 residues. Germline V CDR1 and CDR2: MNHEY, SMNVEV (reference sequence).

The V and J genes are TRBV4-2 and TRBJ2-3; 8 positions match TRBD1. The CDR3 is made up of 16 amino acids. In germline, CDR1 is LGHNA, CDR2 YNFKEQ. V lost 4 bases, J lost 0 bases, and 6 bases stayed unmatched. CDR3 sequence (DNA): TGTGCCAGCAGCCTTCCGGACAGGGCTAGCACAGATACGCAGTATTTT. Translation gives CASSLPDRASTDTQYF.

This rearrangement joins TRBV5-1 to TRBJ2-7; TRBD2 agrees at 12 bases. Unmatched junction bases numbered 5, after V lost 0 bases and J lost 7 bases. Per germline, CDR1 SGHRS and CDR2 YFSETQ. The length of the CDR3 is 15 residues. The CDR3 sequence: CASSLGGLAGREQYF. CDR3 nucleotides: TGCGCCAGCAGCTTGGGGGGACTAGCGGGCCGAGAGCAGTACTTC. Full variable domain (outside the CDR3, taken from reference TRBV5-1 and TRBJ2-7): KAGVTQTPRYLIKTRGQQVTLSCSPISGHRSVSWYQQTPGQGLQFLFEYFSETQRNKGNFPGRFSGRQFSNSRSEMNVSTLELGDSALYLCASSLGGLAGREQYFGPGTRLTVT.

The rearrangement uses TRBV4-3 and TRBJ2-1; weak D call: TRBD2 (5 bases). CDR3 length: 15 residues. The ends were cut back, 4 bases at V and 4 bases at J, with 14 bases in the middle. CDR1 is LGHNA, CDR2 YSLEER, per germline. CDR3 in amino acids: CASSPSSGTYNEQFF. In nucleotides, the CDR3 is TGCGCCAGCAGCCCCTCGAGCGGAACTTACAATGAGCAGTTCTTC.

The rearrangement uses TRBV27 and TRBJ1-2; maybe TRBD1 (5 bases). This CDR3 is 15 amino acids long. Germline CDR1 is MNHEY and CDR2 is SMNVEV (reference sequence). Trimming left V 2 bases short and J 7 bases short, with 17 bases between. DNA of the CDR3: TGTGCCAGCAGTTTAGGGGCCGGAGGGCATGGTGGCTACACCTTC. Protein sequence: CASSLGAGGHGGYTF.

The CDR3 is CASSGLVDDRGYDYGYTF. CDR3 in DNA: TGTGCCAGCTCGGGGCTGGTTGATGACAGGGGGTATGACTATGGCTACACCTTC. The chain carries TRBV9 and TRBJ1-2; TRBD1 aligns across 9 bases. The CDR3 is 18 amino acids. In germline, CDR1 is SGDLS, CDR2 YYNGEE. The V segment lost 7 bases and the J segment 3 bases; nucleotides outside the gene matches: 19.

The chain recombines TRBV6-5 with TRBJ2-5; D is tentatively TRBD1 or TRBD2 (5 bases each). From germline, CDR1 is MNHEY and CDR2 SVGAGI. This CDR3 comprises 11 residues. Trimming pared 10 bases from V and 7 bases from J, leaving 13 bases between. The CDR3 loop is CATRGTGTQYF. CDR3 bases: TGTGCCACAAGAGGGACGGGGACCCAGTACTTC.

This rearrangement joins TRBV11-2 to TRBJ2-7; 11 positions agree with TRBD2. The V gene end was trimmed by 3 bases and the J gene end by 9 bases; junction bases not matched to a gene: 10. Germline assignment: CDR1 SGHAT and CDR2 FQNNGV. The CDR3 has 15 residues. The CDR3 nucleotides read TGTGCCAGCAGCTTGCAAGGGACTAGCGGTACGAGGCAGTACTTC. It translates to CASSLQGTSGTRQYF.